The source of this T cell receptor (beta chain) is a study of shared clonotypes between healthy human individuals. Only in-frame clones appear in the TCRdb table, and some are missing; sequencing was by immunoSEQ multiplex PCR. The data show 490,000 or so clones, around three quarters seen once. CDR1 and CDR2 from the germline V gene are MDHEN and SYDVKM. CDR3 length: 16 residues. With V trimmed by 6 bases and J by 3 bases, 14 bases remained unmatched. The sample taken for sequencing was PBMCs. This TCR was recovered from a woman aged 40 to 49 in good health. Some clones in this sample may be carry-over from other donors' samples. The chain couples TRBV28 to TRBJ2-7; 7 nucleotides align to TRBD1. The CDR3 loop reads CASRSSLSQGNYEQYF. The CDR3 nucleotides read TGTGCCAGCAGGAGCTCGTTATCACAGGGGAACTACGAGCAGTACTTC. Complete variable domain (other parts from reference TRBV28 and TRBJ2-7): DVKVTQSSRYLVKRTGEKVFLECVQDMDHENMFWYRQDPGLGLRLIYFSYDVKMKEKGDIPEGYSVSREKKERFSLILESASTNQTSMYLCASRSSLSQGNYEQYFGPGTRLTVT.